The 3 T cell receptor beta chains presented below share a single source sample, sequenced in a study of blood T cell repertoires in COVID-19. Here immunoSEQ multiplex PCR was the method, and the copy in TCRdb shows in-frame clones only, minus some. Here the sample spans 95,000 to 100,000 clones, more than 75% being singletons. Sequencing input: peripheral blood. The receptors were gathered from a woman in her twenties or thirties with acute or convalescent COVID-19.

V usage is TRBV5-1 and J usage is TRBJ2-1; 8 bases map to TRBD1. The V and J ends lost 3 bases and 6 bases, in that order; junction bases with no gene match: 11. The CDR3 length is 16 residues. CDR1 SGHRS and CDR2 YFSETQ come from the germline V gene. The CDR3 region is CASSSYDRGRVNEQFF. Here the CDR3 DNA reads TGCGCCAGCAGCTCGTACGACAGGGGAAGGGTCAATGAGCAGTTCTTC.

This chain uses TRBV30 with TRBJ1-5, with 7 bases matching TRBD1. Germline V gene sequence: CDR1 GTSNPN, CDR2 SVGIG (reference sequence). There are 14 residues in the CDR3. Losses at the gene ends were 3 bases for V and 3 bases for J; bases not matched to a gene: 5. The CDR3 spells CAWSKTGANQPQHF. Written as DNA, the CDR3 is TGTGCCTGGAGCAAAACAGGGGCCAATCAGCCCCAGCATTTT.

The J gene is TRBJ2-7, the V gene TRBV30, with 8 bases that match TRBD1. CDR1 and CDR2 from the germline V gene are GTSNPN and SVGIG (reference sequence). The CDR3 has 14 residues. Trimming at V came to 4 bases and at J to 2 bases, leaving 7 bases not matched to a gene. The DNA of the CDR3 is TGTGCCTGGAAACAGGGGGGAAATCCCTACGAGCAGTACTTC. Translating gives CAWKQGGNPYEQYF.